These 26 T cell receptor beta chains came from one sample sequenced in a study of monozygotic twins with cystic fibrosis. Some clones are missing from TCRdb's copy, which holds only in-frame ones; the method was immunoSEQ multiplex PCR. The table includes around 23,000 clones, 91% detected once. Material: blood. Source of these receptors: a girl aged 2-9 years with cystic fibrosis.

This chain uses TRBV18 with TRBJ2-2; D may be TRBD1 or TRBD2 (5 bases each). The CDR3 contains 14 residues. Germline V gives CDR1 KGHSH, CDR2 LQKENI. Trimming took off 2 bases at V and 4 bases at J, with 8 bases between the two ends. This chain's CDR3 is CASSPGGSTGELFF. For the CDR3, the DNA is TGTGCCAGCTCACCAGGGGGTAGCACCGGGGAGCTGTTTTTT.

This chain links TRBV30 with TRBJ2-1, with D perhaps assigned TRBD1 or TRBD2 (5 bases each). V lost 2 bases and J 5 bases, leaving 10 bases between the germline ends. The CDR3 has 13 residues. Germline V gives CDR1 GTSNPN, CDR2 SVGIG (reference sequence). In DNA form, the CDR3 reads TGTGCCTGGAGTCGGGACCAACACAATGAGCAGTTCTTC. The encoded protein is CAWSRDQHNEQFF.

The count of this clone is one. The chain combines TRBV10-1 with TRBJ2-1; possibly TRBD1 for D (5 bases). Germline CDR1 and CDR2: WNHNN and SYGVQD (reference sequence). This CDR3 is built from 14 residues. Trimming stripped 3 bases from V and 4 bases from J, with 10 bases between. This CDR3 reads CASSEGALYNEQFF. CDR3 DNA: TGCGCCAGCAGTGAAGGGGCTTTATACAATGAGCAGTTCTTC.

The CDR3 loop reads CASSLRPRGLQETQYF. DNA of the CDR3: TGTGCCAGCAGCTTACGCCCCAGGGGGCTCCAAGAGACCCAGTACTTC. The genes are TRBV13 and TRBJ2-5; 8 bases are shared with TRBD1. Trimming removed 2 bases from V and 1 base from J; junction bases left unmatched: 6. This CDR3 is built from 16 residues. Per the germline V gene, CDR1 is PRHDT and CDR2 is FYEKMQ (reference sequence).

The chain carries TRBV11-3 and TRBJ2-7; D not certain. Germline V gene sequence: CDR1 SGHNT, CDR2 YENEEA. This CDR3 has 12 amino acids. Trimming left V 0 bases short and J 5 bases short, with 5 bases between. The CDR3 sequence: CASSLDSDEQYF. For the CDR3, the DNA is TGTGCCAGCAGCTTAGATTCGGACGAGCAGTACTTC.

This clone has more than one count but fewer than ten. This chain connects TRBV28 to TRBJ2-3; 12 positions match TRBD2. Trimming at V came to 5 bases and at J to 4 bases, leaving 7 bases not matched to a gene. The CDR3 runs 16 residues. CDR1 and CDR2 (germline): MDHEN, SYDVKM. CDR3 residues: CASSLELAGGSDTQYF. The CDR3 coding sequence is TGTGCCAGCAGTCTCGAACTAGCGGGGGGCTCAGATACGCAGTATTTT.

V gene TRBV19 combines with J gene TRBJ2-5; 8 positions agree with TRBD1. V was clipped by 6 bases and J by 2 bases; unmatched bases: 8. Germline CDR1 LNHDA, CDR2 SQIVND (reference sequence). This CDR3 contains 15 residues. The CDR3 region has the DNA TGTGCCAGTAGCCCGTGGGGACAGGAGCAAGAGACCCAGTACTTC. It is translated as CASSPWGQEQETQYF.

The chain combines TRBV15 with TRBJ1-1; D may be TRBD1 (5 bases). CDR3 length equals 13 residues. V was cut by 6 bases and J by 1 base, with 9 bases left in between. Germline CDR1 and CDR2: LNHNV and YYDKDF (reference sequence). The CDR3 reads CATRVGRNTEAFF. The CDR3 DNA follows: TGTGCCACCAGAGTGGGGCGGAACACTGAAGCTTTCTTT.

In this sample, this clone turned up once. The junction does not match germline at one end; this may be a read error. The V call is TRBV15, the J call TRBJ1-6; D gene uncertain. There are 15 residues in the CDR3. The germline gives CDR1 LNHNV, CDR2 YYDKDF (reference sequence). In DNA, the CDR3 is TGTGCCACCAGCAGCGGACTTTCCTCTAATTCACCCCTCCACTTT. This sequence encodes CATSSGLSSNSPLHF.

The count of this clone is one. CDR3 protein: CASSPHRYGYTF. CDR3 in DNA: TGTGCCAGCAGCCCACACCGATATGGCTACACCTTC. The rearrangement uses TRBV7-2 and TRBJ1-2; D call uncertain. Trimming removed 5 bases at V and 5 bases at J, with 9 bases between. The V gene's germline CDR1 is SGHTA and CDR2 FQGNSA. The CDR3 is 12 residues long.

The chain recombines TRBV27 with TRBJ2-7; 8 bases match TRBD1. Trimming at V came to 6 bases and at J to 4 bases, leaving 11 bases not matched to a gene. Germline lookup yields CDR1 MNHEY and CDR2 SMNVEV (reference sequence). This CDR3 is 15 amino acids long. The CDR3 is CASRDRVGDRYEQYF. Here the CDR3 DNA reads TGTGCCAGCAGGGACAGGGTAGGGGACCGTTACGAGCAGTACTTC.

The chain employs TRBV4-3 and TRBJ2-5; D uncertain. Trimming took 1 base from V and 3 from J, leaving 18 bases between them. Per the germline V gene, CDR1 is LGHNA and CDR2 is YSLEER. The CDR3 covers 17 residues. The CDR3 DNA is TGCGCCAGCAGCCAAGCCATCAGCTCAGCGAACAAAGAGACCCAGTACTTC. Encoded protein: CASSQAISSANKETQYF.

This chain connects TRBV30 to TRBJ2-7; 9 bases match TRBD1. Looked up from germline, CDR1 is GTSNPN and CDR2 is SVGIG (reference sequence). V shed 1 base, J shed 4 bases, and the junction held 8 bases outside the gene matches. The CDR3 runs 15 residues. The CDR3: CAWSDPTGGRYEQYF. The CDR3 DNA reads as TGTGCCTGGAGTGACCCCACAGGGGGCAGGTACGAGCAGTACTTC.

The chain employs TRBV4-3 and TRBJ2-7; 16 bases are a match to TRBD2. The trim removed 0 bases at V and 2 bases at J, leaving 7 bases unmatched. The CDR3 runs 19 residues. Germline assignment: CDR1 LGHNA and CDR2 YSLEER. The CDR3: CASSQDVGTSGGAPYEQYF. The CDR3 DNA reads TGCGCCAGCAGCCAAGACGTAGGGACTAGCGGGGGGGCCCCCTACGAGCAGTACTTC.

V usage is TRBV7-6 and J usage is TRBJ2-3; maybe TRBD1 (5 bases). From germline, CDR1 is SGHVS and CDR2 FNYEAQ. Trimming left V 1 base short and J 3 bases short, with 8 bases between. The length of the CDR3 is 14 residues. The DNA for the CDR3 is TGTGCCAGCAGCTTAGGGGGCGCGACAGATACGCAGTATTTT. Translation gives CASSLGGATDTQYF.

The chain has TRBV6-5 and TRBJ2-1; TRBD2 matches at 11 bases. Germline CDR1 and CDR2: MNHEY and SVGAGI. The V segment lost 4 bases and the J segment 4 bases; nucleotides outside the gene matches: 3. The CDR3 has 15 residues. CDR3 in amino acids: CASSSSGGPYNEQFF. CDR3 nucleotides: TGTGCCAGCAGTTCTAGCGGGGGGCCTTACAATGAGCAGTTCTTC.

V is TRBV10-1 and J is TRBJ2-3; 7 bases are shared with TRBD1. The CDR3 extends over 13 amino acids. Germline CDR1 is WNHNN and CDR2 is SYGVQD (reference sequence). V was pared by 6 bases and J by 6 bases, with 6 bases of the junction left unmatched. The CDR3 spells CASREGGSDTQYF. The DNA of the CDR3 is TGCGCCAGCAGGGAAGGGGGCTCGGATACGCAGTATTTT.

A single count supports this clone. V gene TRBV7-9 combines with J gene TRBJ1-1; TRBD1 might be the D (6 bases). Trimming took off 1 base at V and 0 bases at J, with 15 bases between the two ends. This CDR3 has 17 amino acids. Germline V CDR1 and CDR2: SEHNR, FQNEAQ (reference sequence). Here the CDR3 DNA reads TGTGCCAGCAGCTTAGAGGACAGATACGGTATGAACACTGAAGCTTTCTTT. Amino acid sequence: CASSLEDRYGMNTEAFF.

This clone was found a few times. The gene calls are TRBV30 and TRBJ1-2; tentative D call: TRBD1 (5 bases). The CDR3 length is 12 residues. Trimming pared 5 bases from V and 3 bases from J, leaving 10 bases between. Germline V gene lookup returns CDR1 GTSNPN and CDR2 SVGIG (reference sequence). In DNA, the CDR3 is TGTGCCTGGTCGCAGGGTGACTATGGCTACACCTTC. Protein: CAWSQGDYGYTF.

V gene TRBV4-3 combines with J gene TRBJ2-1, with TRBD2 identical over 10 bases. Germline lookup yields CDR1 LGHNA and CDR2 YSLEER. The CDR3 runs to 16 residues. V trimming: 2 bases; J trimming: 9 bases; junction bases outside the gene matches: 10. In DNA, the CDR3 is TGCGCCAGCAGCCAACCTAAGCGGGGGGGCCAGGTTGAGCAGTTCTTC. This sequence encodes CASSQPKRGGQVEQFF.

The chain carries TRBV2 and TRBJ1-2; 9 bases fit TRBD1. The CDR3 loop spans 16 amino acids. CDR1 SNHLY and CDR2 FYNNEI come from the germline V gene. V was clipped by 6 bases and J by 0 bases; unmatched bases: 8. CDR3 loop: CASRIPGQGPNYGYTF. CDR3 sequence (DNA): TGTGCCAGCAGGATTCCGGGACAGGGCCCTAACTATGGCTACACCTTC.

The V and J genes are TRBV6-5 and TRBJ1-2; 8 positions match TRBD1. Germline V lookup: CDR1 MNHEY, CDR2 SVGAGI. CDR3 length equals 14 residues. V was clipped by 6 bases and J by 3 bases; unmatched bases: 6. The CDR3 protein is CASRSGGADYGYTF. For the CDR3, the DNA is TGTGCCAGCAGATCAGGGGGCGCCGACTATGGCTACACCTTC.

This chain uses TRBV27 with TRBJ1-1; D is uncertain. The CDR3 is 14 residues long. V lost 5 bases to trimming and J lost 10 bases, with 20 bases between them. The V gene's germline CDR1 is MNHEY and CDR2 SMNVEV (reference sequence). CDR3 coding DNA: TGTGCCAGCAGTGACGACCCTCAGTTGATCGGAGCTTTCTTT. Amino acids: CASSDDPQLIGAFF.

The chain uses TRBV7-2 and TRBJ1-1; 11 bases agree with TRBD1. The CDR3 totals 13 residues. With 5 bases clipped from V and 7 bases from J, the junction kept 3 bases outside the gene matches. In germline, CDR1 is SGHTA, CDR2 FQGNSA. The chain's CDR3 is CASSRTGGIEAFF. The CDR3 nucleotides are TGTGCCAGCAGCCGGACAGGGGGCATTGAAGCTTTCTTT. Using reference TRBV7-2 and TRBJ1-1 for the parts outside the CDR3, the full variable domain is GAGVSQSPSNKVTEKGKDVELRCDPISGHTALYWYRQSLGQGLEFLIYFQGNSAPDKSGLPSDRFSAERTGGSVSTLTIQRTQQEDSAVYLCASSRTGGIEAFFGQGTRLTVV.

The chain joins TRBV4-3 to TRBJ1-4; 9 positions match TRBD1. The CDR3 runs 16 residues. The germline CDR1 and CDR2 sequences are LGHNA and YSLEER. With 0 bases clipped from V and 8 bases from J, the junction kept 7 bases outside the gene matches. The CDR3 nucleotides are TGCGCCAGCAGCCAAGATCCGGGACAGGGAACGGAAAAACTGTTTTTT. Protein: CASSQDPGQGTEKLFF.

The chain has TRBV20-1 and TRBJ2-7, with unresolved D. Trimming stripped 0 bases from V and 8 bases from J, with 8 bases between. The CDR3 totals 11 residues. CDR1 is DFQATT, CDR2 SNEGSKA, per germline (reference sequence). CDR3 sequence: CSARDRVKQYF. The CDR3 nucleotides read TGCAGTGCTAGAGATCGGGTGAAGCAGTACTTC.